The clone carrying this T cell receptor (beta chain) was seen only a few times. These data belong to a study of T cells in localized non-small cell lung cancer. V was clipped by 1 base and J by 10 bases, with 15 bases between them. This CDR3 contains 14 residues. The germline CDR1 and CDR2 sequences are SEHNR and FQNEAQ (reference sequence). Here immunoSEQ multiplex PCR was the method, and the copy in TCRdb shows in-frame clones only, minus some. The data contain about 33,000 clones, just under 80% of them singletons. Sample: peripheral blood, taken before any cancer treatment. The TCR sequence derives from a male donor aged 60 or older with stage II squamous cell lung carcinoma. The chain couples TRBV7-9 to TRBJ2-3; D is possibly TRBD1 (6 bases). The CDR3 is CASSLGSGTTAQYF. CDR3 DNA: TGTGCCAGCAGCTTAGGCTCCGGGACAACAGCGCAGTATTTT.